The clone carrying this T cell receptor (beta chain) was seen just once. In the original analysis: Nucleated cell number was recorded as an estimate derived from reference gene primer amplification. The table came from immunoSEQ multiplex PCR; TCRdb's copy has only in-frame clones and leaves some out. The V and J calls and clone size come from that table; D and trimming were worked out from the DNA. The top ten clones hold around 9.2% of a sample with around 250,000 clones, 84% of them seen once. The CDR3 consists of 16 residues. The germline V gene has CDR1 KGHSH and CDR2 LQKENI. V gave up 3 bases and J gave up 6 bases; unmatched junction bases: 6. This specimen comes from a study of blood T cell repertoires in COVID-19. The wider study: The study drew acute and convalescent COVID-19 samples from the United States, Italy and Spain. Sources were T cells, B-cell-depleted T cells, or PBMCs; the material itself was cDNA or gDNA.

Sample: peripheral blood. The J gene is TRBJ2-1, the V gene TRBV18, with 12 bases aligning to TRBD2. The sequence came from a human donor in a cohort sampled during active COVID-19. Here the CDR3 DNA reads TGTGCCAGCTCACCGATACTAGCGGGAGGAGGCAATGAGCAGTTCTTC. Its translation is CASSPILAGGGNEQFF.